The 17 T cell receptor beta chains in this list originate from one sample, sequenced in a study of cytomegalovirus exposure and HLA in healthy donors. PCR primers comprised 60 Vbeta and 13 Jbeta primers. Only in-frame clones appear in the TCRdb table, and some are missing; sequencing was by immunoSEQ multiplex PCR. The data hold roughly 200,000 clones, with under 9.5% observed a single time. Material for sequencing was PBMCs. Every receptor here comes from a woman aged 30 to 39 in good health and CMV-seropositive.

The CDR3 coding sequence is TGTGCCAGCAGTTCCCCCCATAGCGGGACGGGGAATGAGCAGTTCTTC. It translates to CASSSPHSGTGNEQFF. The chain uses TRBV6-5 and TRBJ2-1, with 8 positions matching TRBD2. The CDR3 spans 16 residues. The V gene end was trimmed by 4 bases and the J gene end by 7 bases; junction bases not matched to a gene: 12. The germline CDR1 and CDR2 sequences are MNHEY and SVGAGI.

The CDR3 DNA follows: TGTGCCAGCAGATTAGCGGGAGGGCCTAATGAGCAGTTCTTC. Amino acid sequence: CASRLAGGPNEQFF. The rearrangement links TRBV2 to TRBJ2-1; 11 positions agree with TRBD2. J was trimmed by 7 bases and V by 6 bases; bases with no gene match: 5. The CDR3 extends over 14 amino acids. Germline-derived CDR1 and CDR2 are SNHLY and FYNNEI.

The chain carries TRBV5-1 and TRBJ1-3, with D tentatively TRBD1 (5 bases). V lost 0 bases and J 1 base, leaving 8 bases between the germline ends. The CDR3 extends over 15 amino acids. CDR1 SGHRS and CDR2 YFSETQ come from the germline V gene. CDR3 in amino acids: CASSLDAGSGNTIYF. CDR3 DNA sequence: TGCGCCAGCAGCTTGGATGCAGGGTCTGGAAACACCATATATTTT.

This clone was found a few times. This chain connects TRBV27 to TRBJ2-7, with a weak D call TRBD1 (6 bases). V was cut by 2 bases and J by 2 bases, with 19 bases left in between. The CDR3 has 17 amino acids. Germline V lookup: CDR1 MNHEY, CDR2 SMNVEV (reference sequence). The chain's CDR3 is CASSLLSPRRGPYEQYF. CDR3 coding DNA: TGTGCCAGCAGTTTACTCTCCCCTCGCAGGGGACCCTACGAGCAGTACTTC.

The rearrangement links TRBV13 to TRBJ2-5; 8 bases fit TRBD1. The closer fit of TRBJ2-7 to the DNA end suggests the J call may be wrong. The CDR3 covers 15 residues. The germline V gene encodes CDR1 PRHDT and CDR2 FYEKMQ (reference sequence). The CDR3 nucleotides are TGTGCCAGCAGCTTAGGACAGGGGGTTACCTACGAGCAGTACTTC. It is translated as CASSLGQGVTYEQYF.

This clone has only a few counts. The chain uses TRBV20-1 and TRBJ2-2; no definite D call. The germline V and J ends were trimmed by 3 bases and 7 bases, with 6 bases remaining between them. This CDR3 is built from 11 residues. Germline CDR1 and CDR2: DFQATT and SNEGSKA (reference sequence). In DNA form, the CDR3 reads TGCAGTGCTAGTTCCTACGGGGAGCTGTTTTTT. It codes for CSASSYGELFF.

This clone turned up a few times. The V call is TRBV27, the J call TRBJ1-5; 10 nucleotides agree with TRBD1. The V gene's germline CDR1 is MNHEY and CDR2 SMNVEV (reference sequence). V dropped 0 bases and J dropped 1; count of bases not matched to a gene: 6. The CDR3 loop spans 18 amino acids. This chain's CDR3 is CASSLSWTGGLSNQPQHF. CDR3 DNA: TGTGCCAGCAGTTTATCGTGGACAGGGGGGTTGAGCAATCAGCCCCAGCATTTT.

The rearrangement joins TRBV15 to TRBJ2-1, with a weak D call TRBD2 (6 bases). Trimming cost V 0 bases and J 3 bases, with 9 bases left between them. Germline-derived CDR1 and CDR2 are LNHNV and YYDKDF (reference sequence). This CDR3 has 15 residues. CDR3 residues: CATSRDRGYYNEQFF. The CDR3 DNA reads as TGTGCCACCAGCAGAGATCGGGGGTACTACAATGAGCAGTTCTTC.

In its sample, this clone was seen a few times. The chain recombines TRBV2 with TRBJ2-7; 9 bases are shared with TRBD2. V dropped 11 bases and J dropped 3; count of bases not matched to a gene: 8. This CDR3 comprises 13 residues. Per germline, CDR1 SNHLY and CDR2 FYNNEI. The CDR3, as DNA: TGTGCCGTATTACTAGCGGGCGGCTACGAGCAGTACTTC. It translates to CAVLLAGGYEQYF.

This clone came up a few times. The CDR3: CASSQVSGNTEAFF. Written as DNA, the CDR3 is TGTGCCAGCAGCCAAGTTTCAGGGAACACTGAAGCTTTCTTT. V gene TRBV4-2 combines with J gene TRBJ1-1; D is ambiguous. Per germline, CDR1 LGHNA and CDR2 YNFKEQ. CDR3 length: 14 amino acids. V lost 1 base and J lost 1, with 7 bases in between.

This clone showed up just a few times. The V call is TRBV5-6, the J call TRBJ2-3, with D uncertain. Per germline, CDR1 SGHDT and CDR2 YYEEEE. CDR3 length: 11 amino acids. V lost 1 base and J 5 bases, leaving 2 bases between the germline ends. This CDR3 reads CASSLQDTQYF. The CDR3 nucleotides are TGTGCCAGCAGCTTGCAAGATACGCAGTATTTT.

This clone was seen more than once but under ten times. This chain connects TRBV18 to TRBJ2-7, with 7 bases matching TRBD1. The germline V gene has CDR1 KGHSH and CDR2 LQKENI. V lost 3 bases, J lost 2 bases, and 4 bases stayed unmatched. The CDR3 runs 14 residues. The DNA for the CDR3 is TGTGCCAGCTCACCGGGGACAGTCACCTACGAGCAGTACTTC. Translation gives CASSPGTVTYEQYF.

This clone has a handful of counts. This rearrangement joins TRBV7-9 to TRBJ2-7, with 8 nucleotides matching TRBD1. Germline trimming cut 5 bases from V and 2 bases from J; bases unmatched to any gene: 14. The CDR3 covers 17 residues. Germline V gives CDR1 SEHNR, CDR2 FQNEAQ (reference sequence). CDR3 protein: CASSHYGQGSTTYEQYF. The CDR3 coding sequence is TGTGCCAGCAGCCACTACGGACAGGGCTCGACCACCTACGAGCAGTACTTC.

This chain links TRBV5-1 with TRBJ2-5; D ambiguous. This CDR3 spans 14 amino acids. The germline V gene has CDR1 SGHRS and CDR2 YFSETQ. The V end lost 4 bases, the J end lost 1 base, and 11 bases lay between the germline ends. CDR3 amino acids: CASSVSSPQETQYF. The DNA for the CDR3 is TGCGCCAGCAGCGTAAGCTCGCCCCAAGAGACCCAGTACTTC. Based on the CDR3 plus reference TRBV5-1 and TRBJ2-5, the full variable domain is KAGVTQTPRYLIKTRGQQVTLSCSPISGHRSVSWYQQTPGQGLQFLFEYFSETQRNKGNFPGRFSGRQFSNSRSEMNVSTLELGDSALYLCASSVSSPQETQYFGPGTRLLVL.

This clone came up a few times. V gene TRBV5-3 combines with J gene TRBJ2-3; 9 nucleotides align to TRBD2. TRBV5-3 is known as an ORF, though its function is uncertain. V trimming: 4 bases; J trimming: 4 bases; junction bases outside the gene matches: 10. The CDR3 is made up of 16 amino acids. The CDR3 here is CARSAPYVAGADTQYF. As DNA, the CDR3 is TGTGCCAGAAGCGCCCCCTACGTAGCGGGAGCAGATACGCAGTATTTT.

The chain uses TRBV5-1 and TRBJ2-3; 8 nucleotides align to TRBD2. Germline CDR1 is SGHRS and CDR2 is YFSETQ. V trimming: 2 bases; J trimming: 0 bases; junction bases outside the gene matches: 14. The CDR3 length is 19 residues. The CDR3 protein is CASSFLGTSGILSTDTQYF. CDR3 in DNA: TGCGCCAGCAGCTTCCTTGGAACTAGCGGAATCCTTAGCACAGATACGCAGTATTTT.

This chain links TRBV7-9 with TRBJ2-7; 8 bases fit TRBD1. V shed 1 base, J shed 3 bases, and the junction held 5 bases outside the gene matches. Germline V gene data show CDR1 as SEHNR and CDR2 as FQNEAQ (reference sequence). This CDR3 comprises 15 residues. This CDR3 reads CASSLGQGNVYEQYF. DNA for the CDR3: TGTGCCAGCAGCTTAGGACAGGGGAATGTCTACGAGCAGTACTTC.